This T cell receptor (beta chain) emerged from a study of Graves' ophthalmopathy and Graves' hyperthyroidism. Across the whole study: Cases classed as stable hyperthyroidism had no ophthalmopathy within 18 months of follow-up.

This CDR3 has 17 residues. J gave up 0 bases and V 3 bases, and 8 bases lay outside the gene matches. Germline loops: CDR1 SGHAT, CDR2 FQDESV (reference sequence). Note on this clonotype: Its antigen is unknown.

Whole-study results and caveats: In blood, most expanded thyroid clonotypes above 0.001 frequency were also detected.

TCR beta CDR3 regions were amplified from RNA transcripts. First-round RT-PCR relied on HTBI primers, and a second-round multiplex PCR came next. TCRdb re-called the multiplex PCR reads through MiXCR, storing one row per CDR3 protein. The data hold over a million distinct CDR3 sequences, with around a third observed a single time. The gene calls are TRBV11-1 and TRBJ1-1; 9 nucleotides match TRBD1. Sequencing input: peripheral blood or thyroid tissue (not recorded which). This receptor was obtained from an adult man with Graves' hyperthyroidism. The CDR3 DNA reads TGTGCCAGCAGCTTCCTGGGACAGGGCTGGGTGAACACTGAAGCTTTCTTT. Protein product: CASSFLGQGWVNTEAFF.